The entry below gives a single T cell receptor (beta chain) sequence along with its context. This sample is drawn from a study of blood T cell repertoires in COVID-19. As for the study in general: The analysed material was cDNA or gDNA that came from T cells, B-cell-depleted T cells, or PBMCs.

Looked up from germline, CDR1 is MNHEY and CDR2 is SMNVEV (reference sequence). With 6 bases removed from V and 1 base from J, the gap between germline ends came to 10 bases. This CDR3 spans 15 amino acids. Using immunoSEQ multiplex PCR, the repertoire was profiled, and TCRdb retains in-frame clones only, with some absent. The sample consists of 300,000 to 450,000 clones, around 89% of them appearing once. V is TRBV27 and J is TRBJ1-6; D unclear. This clonotype was obtained from a woman younger than 30 who had recovered from COVID-19. Sequencing input: PBMCs or T cells enriched from blood (not recorded which). Written as DNA, the CDR3 is TGTGCCAGCAGAAACTTGGAGTCCTATAATTCACCCCTCCACTTT. Translated: CASRNLESYNSPLHF.